The rows below give T cell receptor beta chains drawn from one sample of a study of T cells after posttransplantation cyclophosphamide. Method: immunoSEQ multiplex PCR; TCRdb's copy keeps in-frame clones and lacks some. The profile covers 40,000 to 55,000 clones, none occurring a single time. Sample: PBMCs. The receptors come from a man aged 40-55 years in good health, CMV-negative, and a related stem cell transplant donor. The CDR3 runs from the conserved cysteine through the conserved F or W. A D gene is named only where the DNA matches it firmly. Sizes are listed as once, few, many, or a class for an expanded clone.

CDR3nt: TGTGCCTGGGAGGAGGACAGTGAAGATACGCAGTATTTT
CDR3aa: CAWEEDSEDTQYF
j_gene: TRBJ2-3
d_gene: .
v_gene: TRBV30
abundance: many

CDR3nt: TGTGCCAGCAGTAGTGGGCTAGCGGGACTTGGAGGCACAGATACGCAGTATTTT
CDR3aa: CASSSGLAGLGGTDTQYF
j_gene: TRBJ2-3
d_gene: TRBD2
v_gene: TRBV27
abundance: many

CDR3nt: TGTGCCAGCAGTCTAACGGACGGGATAGACACCGGGGAGCTGTTTTTT
CDR3aa: CASSLTDGIDTGELFF
j_gene: TRBJ2-2
d_gene: .
v_gene: TRBV7-8
abundance: many

CDR3nt: TGCGCCAGCAGTGAGTCTCCAGCAGGGCCCAATCACGAGCAGTACTTC
CDR3aa: CASSESPAGPNHEQYF
j_gene: TRBJ2-7
d_gene: .
v_gene: TRBV10-2
abundance: many

CDR3nt: TGTGCCAGCAGTTCAACAGGGTTTGGTACTCTCGGTGGCTACACCTTC
CDR3aa: CASSSTGFGTLGGYTF
j_gene: TRBJ1-2
d_gene: .
v_gene: TRBV28
abundance: many

CDR3nt: TGTGCCAGCAGCTTAGGGTTCCGGGGTCCCTCCTACGAGCAGTACTTC
CDR3aa: CASSLGFRGPSYEQYF
j_gene: TRBJ2-7
d_gene: .
v_gene: TRBV7-9
abundance: many

CDR3nt: TGTGCCTGGAAGGACAGGGGGGACACTGAAGCTTTCTTT
CDR3aa: CAWKDRGDTEAFF
j_gene: TRBJ1-1
d_gene: TRBD1
v_gene: TRBV30
abundance: many

CDR3nt: TGTGCCAGCAGTTTAGGGCGTCAGCCCCAGCATTTT
CDR3aa: CASSLGRQPQHF
j_gene: TRBJ1-5
d_gene: .
v_gene: TRBV28
abundance: many

CDR3nt: TGTGCCAGCAGCCAAGGGAGACAGGGACCGTACTATGGCTACACCTTC
CDR3aa: CASSQGRQGPYYGYTF
j_gene: TRBJ1-2
d_gene: TRBD1
v_gene: TRBV14
abundance: many

CDR3nt: TGTGCCAGCAGTTTCTACAGGGTCGGAGAGCAGTTCTTC
CDR3aa: CASSFYRVGEQFF
j_gene: TRBJ2-1
d_gene: .
v_gene: TRBV28
abundance: many

CDR3nt: TGTGCCAGCACAGACAGGCCACACCGTAGGGATGAGCAGTTCTTC
CDR3aa: CASTDRPHRRDEQFF
j_gene: TRBJ2-1
d_gene: .
v_gene: TRBV28
abundance: many

CDR3nt: TGTGCCAGCAGCCCCGGGTGGGGACACCTTCACCAACCCTTT
CDR3aa: CASSPGWGHLHQPF
j_gene: TRBJ1-1
d_gene: .
v_gene: TRBV7-9
abundance: many

CDR3nt: TGTGCCAGCAGCTTCCGACGAGGGGGCACTGAAGCTTTCTTT
CDR3aa: CASSFRRGGTEAFF
j_gene: TRBJ1-1
d_gene: .
v_gene: TRBV7-2
abundance: many

CDR3nt: TGTGCCAGTAAGCGGGACGACGGACCTAGCACAGATACGCAGTATTTT
CDR3aa: CASKRDDGPSTDTQYF
j_gene: TRBJ2-3
d_gene: TRBD2
v_gene: TRBV19
abundance: many

CDR3nt: TGTGCCACCCAGGGGAAAGCGGGAGTGGACACCGGGGAGCTGTTTTTT
CDR3aa: CATQGKAGVDTGELFF
j_gene: TRBJ2-2
d_gene: TRBD2
v_gene: TRBV10-3
abundance: many

CDR3nt: TGCGCCAGCCTGAGCAACTACAATGAGCAGTTCTTC
CDR3aa: CASLSNYNEQFF
j_gene: TRBJ2-1
d_gene: .
v_gene: TRBV5-1
abundance: many

CDR3nt: TGTGCCTGGAGTCTAGGAAGCAATCAGCCCCAGCATTTT
CDR3aa: CAWSLGSNQPQHF
j_gene: TRBJ1-5
d_gene: .
v_gene: TRBV30
abundance: many

CDR3nt: TGCAGCGTTGTAGGGGAAATCTCCTACGAGCAGTACTTC
CDR3aa: CSVVGEISYEQYF
j_gene: TRBJ2-7
d_gene: .
v_gene: TRBV29-1
abundance: many

CDR3nt: TGTGCCAGCAGCTTGGCGGAGGGCCCTCGGGAGCAGTACTTC
CDR3aa: CASSLAEGPREQYF
j_gene: TRBJ2-7
d_gene: .
v_gene: TRBV13
abundance: many

CDR3nt: TGTGCCGGAAACAGGGGCAACACTGAAGCTTTCTTT
CDR3aa: CAGNRGNTEAFF
j_gene: TRBJ1-1
d_gene: TRBD1
v_gene: TRBV7-9
abundance: many

CDR3nt: TGTGCCAGCAGTGAAAATAACAGGGGAAGGATAGATACGCAGTATTTT
CDR3aa: CASSENNRGRIDTQYF
j_gene: TRBJ2-3
d_gene: TRBD1
v_gene: TRBV25-1
abundance: many

CDR3nt: TGTGCCAGCAGCTTGGGAGTTACCACAGATACGCAGTATTTT
CDR3aa: CASSLGVTTDTQYF
j_gene: TRBJ2-3
d_gene: .
v_gene: TRBV7-2
abundance: many

CDR3nt: TGTGCCAGCAGCCCCAGGGGCGGGAGGGTCGCCTACGAGCAGTACTTC
CDR3aa: CASSPRGGRVAYEQYF
j_gene: TRBJ2-7
d_gene: TRBD2
v_gene: TRBV11-2
abundance: few

CDR3nt: TGTGCCAGCAGCTCCGACGGGTCTGGAAACACCATATATTTT
CDR3aa: CASSSDGSGNTIYF
j_gene: TRBJ1-3
d_gene: .
v_gene: TRBV11-3
abundance: many

CDR3nt: TGTGCCAGCAGGGAGGTGGAGAACACCGGGGAGCTGTTTTTT
CDR3aa: CASREVENTGELFF
j_gene: TRBJ2-2
d_gene: .
v_gene: TRBV27
abundance: many

CDR3nt: TGTGCCAGCAGTTCCACAGACAGGTGGGACTATGGCTACACCTTC
CDR3aa: CASSSTDRWDYGYTF
j_gene: TRBJ1-2
d_gene: .
v_gene: TRBV27
abundance: many